This TCR beta chain appears in the sequencing data of a study of shared clonotypes between healthy human individuals. Study-wide context: CD8 memory received one plate per donor, CD8 naive two, CD4 memory three and CD4 naive three.

In the original processing: ImmunoSEQ gave junction-only sequences without quality scores, so filtering differed. Only in-frame clones appear in the TCRdb table, and some are missing; sequencing was by immunoSEQ multiplex PCR. V and J calls plus clone size are reproduced from that table; the DNA served to infer D and trimming. The repertoire consists of hundreds of thousands of clones, with roughly 70% occurring once and the leading ten covering over 1.5%. Germline loops: CDR1 ENHRY, CDR2 SYGVKD. The length of the CDR3 is 14 residues. Trimming removed 8 bases at V and 2 bases at J, with 13 bases between.

The chain recombines TRBV10-3 with TRBJ2-1; D unclear. Input material: memory CD4+ T cells sorted from blood. The subset here: CD45RA-negative fraction. The sequence came from a woman aged 25 to 45 in good health. CDR3 protein: CAIGPDLAYNEQFF. CDR3 in DNA: TGTGCCATCGGTCCAGATCTTGCCTACAATGAGCAGTTCTTC.